The 26 T cell receptor beta chains listed next were all sequenced from one sample in a study of control samples from healthy donors and cancer patients. Assay: immunoSEQ multiplex PCR; the TCRdb copy retains only in-frame clones and omits some. The sample records about 140,000 clones, approximately 94% being singletons. The sequencing sample was made of blood. The source of these receptors is a man aged 35-49 years in good health.

The genes are TRBV10-3 and TRBJ2-3; D not resolved. This CDR3 comprises 14 residues. Germline CDR1 and CDR2: ENHRY and SYGVKD. V lost 4 bases and J lost 6, with 14 bases in between. The CDR3 DNA reads TGTGCCATCAGTGGCAGTGGGGTAAAGGATACGCAGTATTTT. Protein sequence: CAISGSGVKDTQYF.

V gene TRBV7-9 combines with J gene TRBJ1-5; 7 bases are shared with TRBD1. The trim removed 5 bases at V and 4 bases at J, leaving 5 bases unmatched. The CDR3 has 14 residues. Germline values: CDR1 SEHNR, CDR2 FQNEAQ (reference sequence). The DNA for the CDR3 is TGTGCCAGCAGCAAAGGGGGCAGGAATCAGCCCCAGCATTTT. Encoded protein: CASSKGGRNQPQHF. Full variable domain (outside the CDR3, taken from reference TRBV7-9 and TRBJ1-5): DTGVSQNPRHKITKRGQNVTFRCDPISEHNRLYWYRQTLGQGPEFLTYFQNEAQLEKSRLLSDRFSAERPKGSFSTLEIQRTEQGDSAMYLCASSKGGRNQPQHFGDGTRLSIL.

The chain has TRBV7-2 and TRBJ1-2; 9 nucleotides line up with TRBD1. CDR3 length equals 13 residues. The trim removed 4 bases at V and 8 bases at J, leaving 5 bases unmatched. The germline V gene has CDR1 SGHTA and CDR2 FQGNSA. CDR3 region: CASSSQGAGGYTF. The CDR3, as DNA: TGTGCCAGCAGCTCACAGGGGGCGGGCGGCTACACCTTC.

The chain recombines TRBV30 with TRBJ2-5, with 9 bases identical to TRBD2. Germline assignment: CDR1 GTSNPN and CDR2 SVGIG (reference sequence). V lost 5 bases, J lost 1 base, and 2 bases stayed unmatched. This CDR3 spans 13 amino acids. As DNA, the CDR3 is TGTGCCTGGTTTAGCGGGGGCCAAGAGACCCAGTACTTC. Residues: CAWFSGGQETQYF.

The chain uses TRBV9 and TRBJ2-7, with 15 bases lining up with TRBD2. Germline CDR1 SGDLS, CDR2 YYNGEE. V dropped 0 bases and J dropped 5; count of bases not matched to a gene: 6. The CDR3 runs 17 residues. The CDR3 loop is CASSVEGTSGRFNEQYF. CDR3 nucleotides: TGTGCCAGCAGCGTAGAGGGGACTAGCGGGAGGTTCAACGAGCAGTACTTC.

This clone was counted once. This chain uses TRBV7-9 with TRBJ1-1, with D maybe TRBD1 (6 bases). Germline assignment: CDR1 SEHNR and CDR2 FQNEAQ (reference sequence). The length of the CDR3 is 14 residues. Trimming stripped 5 bases from V and 3 bases from J, with 13 bases between. The CDR3 is CASSRGGMDTEAFF. CDR3 bases: TGTGCCAGCAGCAGAGGGGGGATGGACACTGAAGCTTTCTTT.

V is TRBV5-4 and J is TRBJ2-1; TRBD2 matches at 13 bases. Germline values: CDR1 SGHNT, CDR2 YYREEE (reference sequence). J was trimmed by 6 bases and V by 4 bases; bases with no gene match: 4. This CDR3 comprises 15 residues. The CDR3 nucleotides read TGTGCCAGCAGCAAACTAGCGGGGGGGTTCAATGAGCAGTTCTTC. Protein sequence: CASSKLAGGFNEQFF.

The chain joins TRBV5-1 to TRBJ1-1; no definite D call. The V and J ends lost 2 bases and 3 bases respectively, with 5 bases between them. CDR1 SGHRS and CDR2 YFSETQ come from the germline V gene. The CDR3 extends over 12 amino acids. The CDR3 sequence: CASSFKDTEAFF. The CDR3 coding sequence is TGCGCCAGCAGCTTTAAGGACACTGAAGCTTTCTTT.

The chain combines TRBV10-2 with TRBJ1-3, with 7 bases identical to TRBD1. The CDR3 sequence is 16 residues long. Germline assignment: CDR1 WSHSY and CDR2 SAAADI. The junction had 8 bases not matched to a gene; V was cut back by 6 bases and J by 0 bases. This CDR3 is CASRDPQGDSGNTIYF. The CDR3 nucleotides read TGCGCCAGCAGAGACCCTCAGGGGGACTCTGGAAACACCATATATTTT.

The J gene is TRBJ2-1, the V gene TRBV5-1, with unresolved D. Germline V gene lookup returns CDR1 SGHRS and CDR2 YFSETQ. This CDR3 has 12 residues. The V gene lost 5 bases and the J gene lost 4 bases, with 7 bases spanning the gap. CDR3 DNA: TGCGCCAGCAGGCCCGGATACAATGAGCAGTTCTTC. Residues: CASRPGYNEQFF. The whole variable domain, remainder taken from reference TRBV5-1 and TRBJ2-1, is KAGVTQTPRYLIKTRGQQVTLSCSPISGHRSVSWYQQTPGQGLQFLFEYFSETQRNKGNFPGRFSGRQFSNSRSEMNVSTLELGDSALYLCASRPGYNEQFFGPGTRLTVL.

The chain couples TRBV6-5 to TRBJ1-2; D gene uncertain. Per the germline V gene, CDR1 is MNHEY and CDR2 is SVGAGI. Trimming took 7 bases from V and 4 from J, leaving 10 bases between them. The CDR3 contains 12 residues. The CDR3 DNA is TGTGCCAGCACCGAAAAGGGCTATGGCTACACCTTC. Protein sequence: CASTEKGYGYTF.

This chain uses TRBV18 with TRBJ1-5; possible D gene TRBD1, 6 bases. The V gene lost 4 bases and the J gene lost 2 bases, with 12 bases spanning the gap. This CDR3 spans 15 amino acids. CDR1 KGHSH and CDR2 LQKENI come from the germline V gene. CDR3 in amino acids: CASSLARTGNQPQHF. CDR3 bases: TGTGCCAGCTCACTTGCCCGGACAGGCAATCAGCCCCAGCATTTT.

This chain joins TRBV5-6 and TRBJ2-3, with D possibly being TRBD2 (5 bases). The CDR3 is 14 residues long. Germline loops: CDR1 SGHDT, CDR2 YYEEEE. V was shortened by 3 bases and J by 3 bases, with 11 bases between the two germline ends. CDR3 residues: CASSSGFSTDTQYF. As DNA, the CDR3 is TGTGCCAGCAGCTCGGGGTTCTCAACAGATACGCAGTATTTT.

This chain uses TRBV5-1 with TRBJ2-7; 10 bases fit TRBD2. CDR3 size: 22 residues. Trimming cost V 0 bases and J 6 bases; bases outside gene matches: 27. CDR1 and CDR2 from the germline V gene are SGHRS and YFSETQ. The CDR3 loop reads CASSLELSQDNLPLAGVREQYF. In nucleotides, the CDR3 is TGCGCCAGCAGCTTGGAACTGTCCCAAGACAACCTACCCCTAGCGGGAGTCCGCGAGCAGTACTTC.

V gene TRBV5-1 combines with J gene TRBJ2-5, with 9 bases lining up with TRBD1. Germline CDR1 SGHRS, CDR2 YFSETQ. V shed 0 bases and J 2 bases; nucleotides not matched to a gene: 5. The CDR3 extends over 16 amino acids. The CDR3 bases are TGCGCCAGCAGCTTGGCCAGGGACAGGGAGCAAGAGACCCAGTACTTC. It specifies CASSLARDREQETQYF.

The chain uses TRBV9 and TRBJ2-1; 11 positions agree with TRBD2. Germline V gives CDR1 SGDLS, CDR2 YYNGEE. There are 17 residues in the CDR3. The V segment lost 0 bases and the J segment 4 bases; nucleotides outside the gene matches: 6. The CDR3 coding sequence is TGTGCCAGCAGCGTAGAACTAGCGGGAGAGGGTTACAATGAGCAGTTCTTC. As protein: CASSVELAGEGYNEQFF.

This chain uses TRBV7-2 with TRBJ1-6, with D perhaps TRBD1 (6 bases). In germline, CDR1 is SGHTA, CDR2 FQGNSA. Trimming cost V 1 base and J 3 bases, with 7 bases left between them. The CDR3 contains 15 residues. The CDR3, as DNA: TGTGCCAGCAGCTTAGGAGGGGGCTATAATTCACCCCTCCACTTT. Translating gives CASSLGGGYNSPLHF.

The chain uses TRBV9 and TRBJ2-1; TRBD1 might be the D (6 bases). Per the germline V gene, CDR1 is SGDLS and CDR2 is YYNGEE. This CDR3 spans 12 amino acids. V was trimmed by 2 bases and J by 6 bases, leaving 6 bases between them. Here the CDR3 DNA reads TGTGCCAGCAGCGTGGGGGCCAATGAGCAGTTCTTC. The encoded protein is CASSVGANEQFF. Combining the CDR3 with reference TRBV9 and TRBJ2-1 gives the whole variable domain DSGVTQTPKHLITATGQRVTLRCSPRSGDLSVYWYQQSLDQGLQFLIQYYNGEERAKGNILERFSAQQFPDLHSELNLSSLELGDSALYFCASSVGANEQFFGPGTRLTVL.

The gene calls are TRBV29-1 and TRBJ1-1; D gene ambiguous. Germline V lookup: CDR1 SQVTM, CDR2 ANQGSEA. V gave up 5 bases and J gave up 8 bases, with 24 bases separating them. This CDR3 has 15 amino acids. The CDR3 sequence is CSVYGAGVHATEAFF. The CDR3 region has the DNA TGCAGCGTTTATGGTGCAGGCGTACACGCCACCGAAGCTTTCTTT.

The genes are TRBV5-1 and TRBJ1-2; TRBD1 aligns across 10 bases. The V segment lost 3 bases and the J segment 3 bases; nucleotides outside the gene matches: 5. Germline V gives CDR1 SGHRS, CDR2 YFSETQ. The CDR3 runs to 15 residues. CDR3 sequence reads: CASSSLDRGDYGYTF. CDR3 nucleotide sequence: TGCGCCAGCAGCTCCTTGGACAGGGGGGACTATGGCTACACCTTC.

The chain employs TRBV6-5 and TRBJ2-3; tentative D call: TRBD2 (6 bases). Trimming cost V 0 bases and J 6 bases, with 13 bases left between them. The CDR3 sequence is 15 residues long. Germline values: CDR1 MNHEY, CDR2 SVGAGI. The CDR3, as DNA: TGTGCCAGCAGTTACTCGGGGGGAGGAAGCGATACGCAGTATTTT. This encodes CASSYSGGGSDTQYF.

This clone was found once. The genes are TRBV2 and TRBJ1-2; D remains unclear. V dropped 7 bases and J dropped 8 bases, with 11 bases sitting between them. Per the germline V gene, CDR1 is SNHLY and CDR2 is FYNNEI. This CDR3 comprises 11 residues. CDR3: CASIGPAGYTF. DNA of the CDR3: TGTGCCAGCATCGGACCGGCGGGCTACACCTTC.

The CDR3 DNA follows: TGCGCCAGCAGCTTGGAATTGGAGACAGGACCTGAAGCTTTCTTT. It encodes CASSLELETGPEAFF. The chain carries TRBV5-1 and TRBJ1-1; a possible D gene is TRBD1 (6 bases). Germline V gene sequence: CDR1 SGHRS, CDR2 YFSETQ. The CDR3 spans 15 residues. Trimming shortened V by 0 bases and J by 6 bases, and 15 bases separated the two germline ends.

The chain uses TRBV5-1 and TRBJ1-4; no definite D call. The CDR3 contains 12 residues. Germline CDR1 is SGHRS and CDR2 is YFSETQ. The V end lost 7 bases, the J end lost 8 bases, and 12 bases lay between the germline ends. The DNA for the CDR3 is TGCGCCAGCGCCGAGGGTCCGGAAAAACTGTTTTTT. This encodes CASAEGPEKLFF.

The J gene is TRBJ1-1, the V gene TRBV6-4, with D maybe TRBD1 (5 bases). This CDR3 comprises 13 residues. V lost 6 bases to trimming and J lost 2 bases, with 10 bases between them. Germline V gene data show CDR1 as MRHNA and CDR2 as SNTAGT. The CDR3 DNA follows: TGTGCCAGCAGCTCAGGACAAAACACTGAAGCTTTCTTT. It specifies CASSSGQNTEAFF.

The genes are TRBV28 and TRBJ1-3; D ambiguous. The V gene lost 10 bases and the J gene lost 7 bases, with 14 bases spanning the gap. The germline CDR1 and CDR2 sequences are MDHEN and SYDVKM. CDR3 length: 12 amino acids. The CDR3 here is CATYSLSNTIYF. In nucleotides, the CDR3 is TGTGCCACCTATTCTCTGTCTAACACCATATATTTT.